A selection of T cell receptor beta chains follows, all from one sample in a study of blood T cell repertoires in COVID-19. Some clones are missing from TCRdb's copy, which holds only in-frame ones; the method was immunoSEQ multiplex PCR. The repertoire holds under 300,000 clones, 86% seen once, with 12% in the top ten. Sequencing input: peripheral blood. These receptors were taken from a man older than 75 with acute or convalescent COVID-19. Each CDR3 is given with its conserved first and last residue. A D gene is named only where the DNA matches it firmly. Size tells how often a clone was seen (once, few, many) or the class of an expanded clone, and some rows leave it out.

d_call,j_call,clone_size,v_call,cdr3_aa,cdr3_nt
-,TRBJ2-1,-,TRBV27,CASSLLVRGSYNEQFF,TGTGCCAGCAGTTTATTGGTCAGGGGCTCCTACAATGAGCAGTTCTTC
-,TRBJ2-5,-,TRBV9,CASSVDSWGGTGETQYF,TGTGCCAGCAGCGTAGATTCTTGGGGGGGCACAGGGGAGACCCAGTACTTC
-,TRBJ2-1,-,TRBV9,CASSVGLRRENEQFF,TGTGCCAGCAGCGTGGGACTGAGAAGAGAAAATGAGCAGTTCTTC
-,TRBJ1-6,-,TRBV9,CASSVVPENNSPLHF,TGTGCCAGCAGCGTAGTTCCCGAGAATAATTCACCCCTCCACTTT
TRBD2,TRBJ2-7,-,TRBV6-5,CASSWAIAGTYEQYF,TGTGCCAGCAGTTGGGCGATAGCGGGAACCTACGAGCAGTACTTC
TRBD1,TRBJ1-4,-,TRBV7-2,CASSLAPPGGGEKLFF,TGTGCCAGCAGCTTAGCGCCCCCAGGGGGCGGTGAAAAACTGTTTTTT
-,TRBJ2-5,-,TRBV29-1,CSVDKRPEEETQYF,TGCAGCGTTGACAAACGTCCAGAAGAAGAGACCCAGTACTTC
-,TRBJ2-1,-,TRBV5-5,CASSWPKQWGDEQFF,TGTGCCAGCAGCTGGCCGAAACAGTGGGGCGATGAGCAGTTCTTC
TRBD1,TRBJ1-6,-,TRBV7-2,CASSPRDRQNSPLHF,TGTGCCAGCAGCCCCCGGGACAGACAAAATTCACCCCTCCACTTT
-,TRBJ1-6,-,TRBV18,CASSPFGFSYNSPLHF,TGTGCCAGCTCACCGTTCGGTTTTAGCTATAATTCACCCCTCCACTTT
-,TRBJ2-1,-,TRBV9,CASSVARGNSYNEQFF,TGTGCCAGCAGCGTAGCGCGCGGCAACTCCTACAATGAGCAGTTCTTC
-,TRBJ1-1,-,TRBV10-3,CAISQGTGTEAFF,TGTGCCATCAGTCAGGGTACCGGCACTGAAGCTTTCTTT
-,TRBJ2-7,once,TRBV20-1,CSAGQFYEQYF,TGCAGTGCTGGACAGTTCTACGAGCAGTACTTC
-,TRBJ2-1,-,TRBV6-5,CASTLDSSYNEQFF,TGTGCCAGCACCCTCGACTCCTCCTACAATGAGCAGTTCTTC
-,TRBJ1-2,-,TRBV5-1,CASSLSAGRNYGYTF,TGCGCCAGCAGCTTGAGTGCGGGCAGGAACTATGGCTACACCTTC
-,TRBJ2-1,-,TRBV7-9,CASSLTTEKQFF,TGTGCCAGCAGCTTAACGACAGAGAAGCAGTTCTTC
TRBD1,TRBJ1-6,-,TRBV2,CASRRDRGTYNSPLHF,TGTGCCAGCAGACGGGACAGGGGAACCTATAATTCACCCCTCCACTTT
-,TRBJ2-2,-,TRBV4-1,CASAAGASNTGELFF,TGCGCCAGCGCGGCTGGAGCTTCGAACACCGGGGAGCTGTTTTTT
TRBD2,TRBJ2-1,-,TRBV3-1/TRBV3-2,CASSSGGATMQFF,TGTGCCAGCAGCTCGGGAGGAGCGACAATGCAGTTCTTC
TRBD2,TRBJ2-7,-,TRBV7-2,CASSSYSGGGYEQYF,TGTGCCAGCAGCTCCTATAGCGGGGGGGGTTACGAGCAGTACTTC
TRBD1,TRBJ1-2,few,TRBV18,CASSLMGQGIGYGYTF,TGTGCCAGCTCACTTATGGGACAGGGGATCGGCTATGGCTACACCTTC
-,TRBJ2-1,-,TRBV3-1/TRBV3-2,CASSQDGGRDEQFF,TGTGCCAGCAGCCAAGATGGAGGGCGGGATGAGCAGTTCTTC
-,TRBJ1-5,-,TRBV7-3,CASSLSVGQPQHF,TGTGCCAGCAGCTTAAGTGTCGGTCAGCCCCAGCATTTT
-,TRBJ1-2,-,TRBV10-2,CATSRQANYGYTF,TGCGCCACCTCTCGACAAGCTAACTATGGCTACACCTTC
-,TRBJ1-2,-,TRBV12-5,CASSLLYYYGYTF,TGTGCTAGTTCCTTGTTATACTATTATGGCTACACCTTC